The sequence of this T cell receptor beta chain was determined in a study of blood T cell repertoires in COVID-19. Study-wide context: The United States, Italy and Spain were the sources of the acute and convalescent COVID-19 samples. Sources were T cells, B-cell-depleted T cells, or PBMCs; the material itself was cDNA or gDNA.

In the authors' methods: Amplified reference gene primers provided the basis for estimating nucleated cell counts. Clones were sequenced by immunoSEQ multiplex PCR, and TCRdb holds only the in-frame ones, with some missing. V, J and clone size were drawn from that table, and D and trimming were deduced from the DNA. The data contain about 52,000 clones, 85% of them singletons. This CDR3 spans 12 amino acids. The germline gives CDR1 SGHAT, CDR2 FQNNGV. V gave up 0 bases and J gave up 8 bases, with 7 bases separating them. The specimen was peripheral blood. The clonotype was recovered from a human donor in a cohort sampled during active COVID-19. The gene calls are TRBV11-2 and TRBJ1-2, with D perhaps matching TRBD1 (5 bases). The CDR3 DNA follows: TGTGCCAGCAGCTTAGAAGGGGTCGGCTACACCTTC. Translated: CASSLEGVGYTF.